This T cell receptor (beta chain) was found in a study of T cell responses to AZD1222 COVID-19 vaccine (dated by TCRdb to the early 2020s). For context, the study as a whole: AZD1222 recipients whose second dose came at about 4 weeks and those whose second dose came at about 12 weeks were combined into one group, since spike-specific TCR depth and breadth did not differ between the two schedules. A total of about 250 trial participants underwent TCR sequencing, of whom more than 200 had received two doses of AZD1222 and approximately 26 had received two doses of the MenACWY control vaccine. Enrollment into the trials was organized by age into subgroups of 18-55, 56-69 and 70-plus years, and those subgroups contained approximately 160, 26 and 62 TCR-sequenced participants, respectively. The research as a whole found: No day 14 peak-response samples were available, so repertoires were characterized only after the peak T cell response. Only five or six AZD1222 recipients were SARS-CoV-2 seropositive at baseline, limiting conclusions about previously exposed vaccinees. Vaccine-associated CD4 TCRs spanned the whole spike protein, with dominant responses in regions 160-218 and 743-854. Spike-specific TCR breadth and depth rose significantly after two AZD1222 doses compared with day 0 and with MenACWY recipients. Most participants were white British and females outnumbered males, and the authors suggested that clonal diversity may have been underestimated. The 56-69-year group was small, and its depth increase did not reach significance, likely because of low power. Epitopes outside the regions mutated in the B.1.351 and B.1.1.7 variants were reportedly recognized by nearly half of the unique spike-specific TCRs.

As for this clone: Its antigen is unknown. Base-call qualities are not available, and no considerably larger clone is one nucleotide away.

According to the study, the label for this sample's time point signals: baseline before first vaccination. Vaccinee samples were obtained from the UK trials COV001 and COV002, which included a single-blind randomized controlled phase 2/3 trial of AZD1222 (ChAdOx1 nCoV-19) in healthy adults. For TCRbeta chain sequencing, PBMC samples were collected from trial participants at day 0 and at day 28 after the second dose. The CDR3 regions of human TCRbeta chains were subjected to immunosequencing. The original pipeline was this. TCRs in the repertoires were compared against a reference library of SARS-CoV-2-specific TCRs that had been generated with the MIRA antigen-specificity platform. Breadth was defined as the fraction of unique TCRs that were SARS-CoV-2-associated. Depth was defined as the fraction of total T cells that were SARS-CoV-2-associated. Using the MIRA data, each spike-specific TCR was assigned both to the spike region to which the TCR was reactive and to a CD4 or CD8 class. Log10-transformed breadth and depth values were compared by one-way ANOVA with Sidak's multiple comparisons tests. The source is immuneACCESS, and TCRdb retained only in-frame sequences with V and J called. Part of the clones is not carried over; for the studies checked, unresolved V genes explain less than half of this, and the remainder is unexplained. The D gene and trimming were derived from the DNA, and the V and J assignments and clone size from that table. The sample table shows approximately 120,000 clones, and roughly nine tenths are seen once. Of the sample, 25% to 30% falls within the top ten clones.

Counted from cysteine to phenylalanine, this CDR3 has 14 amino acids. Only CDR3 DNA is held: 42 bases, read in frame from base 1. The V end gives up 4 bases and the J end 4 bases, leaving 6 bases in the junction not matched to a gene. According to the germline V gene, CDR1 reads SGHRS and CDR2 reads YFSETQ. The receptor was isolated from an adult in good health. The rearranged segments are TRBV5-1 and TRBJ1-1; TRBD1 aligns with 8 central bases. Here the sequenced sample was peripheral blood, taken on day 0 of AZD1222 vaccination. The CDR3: CASSHGTGGTEAFF. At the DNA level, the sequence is TGCGCCAGCAGCCACGGGACAGGCGGCACTGAAGCTTTCTTT.